Listed below are T cell receptor beta chains from one sample, sequenced in a study of blood T cells in healthy people across ages. MiXCR was run by TCRdb on the 5' RACE reads, yielding one entry per CDR3 protein. This sample carries 1.5 million to 1.9 million distinct CDR3 sequences, roughly 43% of them seen once, and the ten largest clones take more than 4%. Sample: blood. The receptor source for this set is a young woman in good health. The CDR3 runs from the conserved cysteine through the conserved F or W. D genes are given only for firm matches. A clone size is listed for some rows: how often the clone was seen (once, few, many), or a class if it is expanded.

cdr3_length | d_call | j_call | clone_size | v_call | cdr3_nt | cdr3_aa
13 | - | TRBJ1-2 | - | TRBV7-2 | TGTGCCAGCACCCCCGGTGGGGTACATGGCTACACCTTC | CASTPGGVHGYTF
15 | - | TRBJ2-3 | - | TRBV28 | TGTGCCAGCAATAGCAGGGGAACTACAACAGATACGCAGTATTTT | CASNSRGTTTDTQYF
15 | - | TRBJ1-4 | - | TRBV7-9 | TGTGCCAGCAGTTTGCCTGGGGGATATAATGAAAAACTGTTTTTT | CASSLPGGYNEKLFF
18 | TRBD2 | TRBJ2-1 | few | TRBV4-3 | TGCGCCAGCAGCCACCGCCCCCCAACTAGCGGGGCCTACAATGAGCAGTTCTTC | CASSHRPPTSGAYNEQFF
15 | TRBD1 | TRBJ2-5 | few | TRBV5-5 | TGTGCCAGCAGACAACCGGGACAGGGGCTAGAGACCCAGTACTTC | CASRQPGQGLETQYF
13 | - | TRBJ2-1 | - | TRBV20-1 | TGCAGTGCTGTGTATCCGAGGGGAAATGAGCAGTTCTTC | CSAVYPRGNEQFF
15 | TRBD2 | TRBJ2-1 | many | TRBV7-2 | TGTGCCAGCAGCTTAGGTCGGGGGGGCTACAATGAGCAGTTCTTC | CASSLGRGGYNEQFF
13 | - | TRBJ2-1 | - | TRBV11-3 | TGTGCCAGCAGCTTAGATGCGAGTAATGAGCAGTTCTTC | CASSLDASNEQFF
15 | - | TRBJ2-2 | few | TRBV12-3/TRBV12-4 | TGTGCCAGCAGTTTGGTAACGGTGAACACCGGGGAGCTGTTTTTT | CASSLVTVNTGELFF
13 | - | TRBJ1-1 | - | TRBV19 | TGTGCCAGCGACCCCGACGGCTACACTGAAGCTTTCTTT | CASDPDGYTEAFF
17 | - | TRBJ2-6 | - | TRBV6-5 | TGTGCCAGCAGTTACTACCACGGGTTCTCTGGGGCCAACGTCCTGACTTTC | CASSYYHGFSGANVLTF
14 | - | TRBJ1-1 | many | TRBV29-1 | TGCAGCGTTGAAAGGCAGTCCATGAACACTGAAGCTTTCTTT | CSVERQSMNTEAFF
14 | - | TRBJ2-1 | - | TRBV7-2 | TGTGCCAGCAGCCGCACGTCTAGTGTCCTAAAGCAGTTCTTC | CASSRTSSVLKQFF
16 | TRBD2 | TRBJ2-7 | - | TRBV11-1 | TGTGCCAGCAGTTGGGACCCGACTAGCGGAGCGTCGGCCCAGTACTTC | CASSWDPTSGASAQYF
19 | TRBD2 | TRBJ2-3 | few | TRBV11-2 | TGTGCCAGCAGCCCCCGGAGGATCCTCAGCGGGGGTTATGCAGATACGCAGTATTTT | CASSPRRILSGGYADTQYF
13 | - | TRBJ2-3 | - | TRBV10-3 | TGTGCCATCAGTGTCGGACACACAGATACGCAGTATTTT | CAISVGHTDTQYF
15 | - | TRBJ2-1 | - | TRBV6-4 | TGTGCCAGCAGTGGTGTACAGGTCCCCTACAATGAGCAGTTCTTC | CASSGVQVPYNEQFF
14 | - | TRBJ2-1 | few | TRBV7-2 | TGTGCCAGCAGCTTAGCCAAGCATCGCAATGAGCAGTTCTTC | CASSLAKHRNEQFF
13 | - | TRBJ2-2 | few | TRBV7-9 | TGTGCCAGCAGCTTAAGACTTCCTGGGGAGCTGTTTTTT | CASSLRLPGELFF
17 | TRBD1 | TRBJ2-2 | - | TRBV12-3/TRBV12-4 | TGTGCCAGCAGCTCGGACAGGGTCCGTCCGAACACCGGGGAGCTGTTTTTT | CASSSDRVRPNTGELFF
17 | TRBD2 | TRBJ2-1 | - | TRBV18 | TGTGCCAGCTCACCAAAGGTAGCGGGAGTTACCTACAATGAGCAGTTCTTC | CASSPKVAGVTYNEQFF
15 | - | TRBJ2-3 | - | TRBV6-7 | TGTGCCAGCATCCGAAGGGCCCACCACTTGGATACGCAGTATTTT | CASIRRAHHLDTQYF
13 | - | TRBJ2-5 | few | TRBV27 | TGTGCCAGCAGTGTAAACGTTGTTGAGACCCAGTACTTC | CASSVNVVETQYF
13 | - | TRBJ2-1 | - | TRBV29-1 | TGCAGCGGTGTAGGCAGGGCCAACAATGAGCAGTTCTTC | CSGVGRANNEQFF
17 | TRBD2 | TRBJ2-3 | few | TRBV15 | TGTGCCACCAGCAGAGATTTTAGCGGGGGGAGCACAGATACGCAGTATTTT | CATSRDFSGGSTDTQYF
20 | TRBD1 | TRBJ2-1 | - | TRBV12-5 | TGTGCTAGTGGTTTGACCCCCGGGACAGCAAAAAAAGGCTCCTACAATGAGCAGTTCTTC | CASGLTPGTAKKGSYNEQFF
15 | TRBD1 | TRBJ2-1 | - | TRBV24-1 | TGTGCCACCATCGACAGGGGGGGTGCCTACAATGAGCAGTTCTTC | CATIDRGGAYNEQFF
17 | TRBD1 | TRBJ2-5 | - | TRBV2 | TGTGCCAGCAGTGAGAGGTACAGGGGCAACCCACAAGAGACCCAGTACTTC | CASSERYRGNPQETQYF
17 | TRBD2 | TRBJ2-7 | few | TRBV27 | TGTGCCAGCAGTTTATCGGGGGGGGGACTAGCGGTCTACGAGCAGTACTTC | CASSLSGGGLAVYEQYF
15 | TRBD1 | TRBJ2-7 | - | TRBV15 | TGTGCCACCAGCAGACGCCGGGACAGGGTTCCCGAGCAGTACTTC | CATSRRRDRVPEQYF
15 | - | TRBJ2-2 | - | TRBV4-1 | TGCGCCAGCAGCCAAGATGAAGGGATCACCGGGGAGCTGTTTTTT | CASSQDEGITGELFF
15 | - | TRBJ2-5 | - | TRBV4-3 | TGCGCCAGCAGCCAAGAAGCCAGCATCTACAATGAGCAGTACTTC | CASSQEASIYNEQYF
13 | - | TRBJ2-7 | few | TRBV4-3 | TGCGCCAGCAGCCAAACACGTACCTACGAGCAGTACTTC | CASSQTRTYEQYF
19 | - | TRBJ1-3 | few | TRBV4-1 | TGCGCCAGCAGCCAAGCTTACCCTGCTGGGAGGTCCTCTGGAAACACCATATATTTT | CASSQAYPAGRSSGNTIYF
14 | - | TRBJ1-6 | once | TRBV20-1 | TGCAGTACGGGTGGGACGGCCGTTAATTCACCCCTCCACTTT | CSTGGTAVNSPLHF
16 | - | TRBJ2-1 | once | TRBV5-1 | TGCGCCAGCAGCAACGGACAGCCCAGCTCCTACAATGAGCAGTTCTTC | CASSNGQPSSYNEQFF
13 | TRBD1 | TRBJ2-7 | few | TRBV20-1 | TGCAGTGCTAGGCCGACAGGGTACCACGAGCAGTACTTC | CSARPTGYHEQYF
14 | - | TRBJ2-1 | - | TRBV7-9 | TGTGCCAGCAGTACGACTACTTCCTACAATGAGCAGTTCTTC | CASSTTTSYNEQFF
15 | - | TRBJ2-3 | few | TRBV20-1 | TGCAGTGCCGCGAACTACATTTCTGGCACAGATACGCAGTATTTT | CSAANYISGTDTQYF
16 | - | TRBJ2-7 | - | TRBV6-2/TRBV6-3 | TGTGCCAGCAGTTACGAGATCCCCGGCTCCTACAATGAGCAGTACTTC | CASSYEIPGSYNEQYF
14 | - | TRBJ2-3 | - | TRBV20-1 | TGCAGTGCTAGGTTTGAGGGTCCCGGGGATACGCAGTATTTT | CSARFEGPGDTQYF
13 | - | TRBJ2-4 | - | TRBV7-2 | TGTGCCAGCAGCGTGGGTGCTACAAACATTCAGTACTTC | CASSVGATNIQYF
15 | TRBD2 | TRBJ2-7 | - | TRBV20-1 | TGCAGTGCTAAATCCGGGACTAGCGGGTACAATGAGCAGTACTTC | CSAKSGTSGYNEQYF
15 | - | TRBJ2-7 | few | TRBV28 | TGTGCCAGCACCTTCCAAGGACAGAGCTCCTACGAGCAGTACTTC | CASTFQGQSSYEQYF
14 | - | TRBJ2-1 | few | TRBV28 | TGTGCCAGCAGCCTCCCTGGGCCATACAATGAGCAGTTCTTC | CASSLPGPYNEQFF
14 | - | TRBJ2-2 | - | TRBV5-1 | TGCGCCAGCAGAGAGGTGCACAACACCGGGGAGCTGTTTTTT | CASREVHNTGELFF
16 | - | TRBJ1-2 | - | TRBV5-5 | TGTGCCAGCAGCTTGGTACGGGCCTTTTCCGACTATGGCTACACCTTC | CASSLVRAFSDYGYTF
16 | - | TRBJ2-6 | - | TRBV29-1 | TGCAGCGTTGTGTCCGATACCAGCTCTGGGGCCAACGTCCTGACTTTC | CSVVSDTSSGANVLTF
14 | - | TRBJ2-4 | - | TRBV4-1 | TGCGCCAGCAGCCCCGGGACGTCAGAGAACATTCAGTACTTC | CASSPGTSENIQYF
15 | - | TRBJ2-3 | - | TRBV7-9 | TGTGCCAGCAGCTTAGGGGACACACTGCTAGATACGCAGTATTTT | CASSLGDTLLDTQYF
14 | - | TRBJ2-2 | - | TRBV6-2/TRBV6-3 | TGTGCCAGCAGGATAGCGGACGCTTCCGGGGAGCTGTTTTTT | CASRIADASGELFF
14 | TRBD2 | TRBJ2-1 | - | TRBV20-1 | TGCAGTGTCGAGCGGGGGCTACACTACAATGAGCAGTTCTTC | CSVERGLHYNEQFF
15 | - | TRBJ1-1 | - | TRBV4-2 | TGTGCCAGCAGCGACCCGGGACCCACATATTCTGAAGCTTTCTTT | CASSDPGPTYSEAFF
14 | - | TRBJ1-2 | once | TRBV3-1 | TGTGCCAGCAGCCAAGCGGGGGTTAACTATGGCTACAGCTTC | CASSQAGVNYGYSF
12 | - | TRBJ1-1 | - | TRBV20-1 | TGCAGTGCTGACAGTATGAACACTGAAGCTTTCTTT | CSADSMNTEAFF
12 | - | TRBJ2-3 | - | TRBV6-6 | TGTGCCAGCACTGGCCCCGCAGATACGCAGTATTTT | CASTGPADTQYF
14 | - | TRBJ1-4 | - | TRBV4-1 | TGCGCCAGCAGCCAAGGGGCAAGAGGTGAAAAACTGTTTTTT | CASSQGARGEKLFF
15 | - | TRBJ2-1 | - | TRBV6-5 | TGTGCCAGCAGTCTCACGTATGGCGGAAACAATGAGCAGTTCTTC | CASSLTYGGNNEQFF